The sequence of this T cell receptor beta chain was determined in a study of cytomegalovirus exposure and HLA in healthy donors. Notes on the study in general: Some TCR beta chains (more than 150 of them) were listed as cytomegalovirus-associated. Analysis was carried out at a later point, and it linked a missense DCLRE1C variant to TCR beta V- and J-gene trimming. An analysis was carried out later, and it reportedly showed fewer N-insertions in an Asian-associated ancestry cluster than the roughly 670-donor mean. With high specificity and sensitivity, the classifier reportedly diagnosed cytomegalovirus status.

As concerns this clone: The antigen remains undetermined.

Researchers ran the PCR with 60 Vbeta and 13 Jbeta primers. The table came from immunoSEQ multiplex PCR; TCRdb's copy has only in-frame clones and leaves some out. There are over 200,000 clones in the sample; roughly four fifths occur only once, and 0.55% to 0.7% lies in the top ten. This clonotype was obtained from a woman in her thirties or forties in good health and CMV-seronegative. The material sequenced was PBMCs.

CDR3 nucleotides: TGTGCCAGCAGTCGAGACAGGGGACGAGAAAAACTGTTTTTT. Encoded protein: CASSRDRGREKLFF. The V gene is TRBV5-6, the J gene TRBJ1-4; 8 nucleotides match TRBD1. The length of the CDR3 is 14 residues. Germline CDR1 reads SGHDT; CDR2 reads YYEEEE. The ends lost 5 bases at V and 8 bases at J; junction bases unmatched: 8.